The present entry profiles one TCR beta chain with its context. Assay used: immunoSEQ multiplex PCR; TCRdb lists only in-frame clones, some missing. The table includes some 2 million clones, about 95% detected once. The sample is drawn from a study of shared clonotypes between healthy human individuals. CD45RO-negative, CCR7-selected cells formed the naive CD8 fraction, which excluded terminally differentiated effector memory CD45RA+ cells. CDR3 length: 16 amino acids. Germline V gene lookup returns CDR1 SGHAT and CDR2 FQNNGV. V gave up 5 bases and J gave up 3 bases, with 17 bases separating them. This receptor was taken from a man between 18 and 29 years old in good health. V is TRBV11-2 and J is TRBJ1-5, with TRBD1 as a possible D gene (6 bases). The sequencing sample was made of naive CD8+ T cells sorted from blood. DNA of the CDR3: TGTGCCAGCAGCCCCAATCCGTTGGGACACAATCAGCCCCAGCATTTT. Translation gives CASSPNPLGHNQPQHF. The variable domain in full, with the rest retrieved from reference TRBV11-2 and TRBJ1-5, is EAGVAQSPRYKIIEKRQSVAFWCNPISGHATLYWYQQILGQGPKLLIQFQNNGVVDDSQLPKDRFSAERLKGVDSTLKIQPAKLEDSAVYLCASSPNPLGHNQPQHFGDGTRLSIL.